Shown below are 30 T cell receptor beta chains from a single sample sequenced in a study of beta chain features in type 1 diabetes. Every bit of the isolated RNA underwent reverse transcription, so sequencing read expressed TCRB transcripts. This table comes from immunoSEQ multiplex PCR, and its TCRdb copy is limited to in-frame clones, with some not included. Found here are 25,000 or so clones, about 70% of them singletons; the top ten hold 2% to 2.5%. The sample taken for sequencing was Tregs from blood. The receptors were sampled from a woman in her thirties or forties in good health.

The chain employs TRBV6-1 and TRBJ1-5; D might be TRBD1 (5 bases). This CDR3 is 14 amino acids long. Trimming removed 7 bases at V and 6 bases at J, with 16 bases between. Germline V lookup: CDR1 MNHNS, CDR2 SASEGT. The CDR3 bases are TGTGCCAGCACCCACCGGGGGGGTGGTCAGCCCCAGCATTTT. Amino acids: CASTHRGGGQPQHF.

This chain joins TRBV29-1 and TRBJ2-7, with TRBD1 identical over 7 bases. Germline CDR1 is SQVTM and CDR2 is ANQGSEA. V lost 4 bases to trimming and J lost 0 bases; unmatched junction nucleotides: 6. CDR3 length equals 14 residues. Written as DNA, the CDR3 is TGCAGCGTTGGCAGGGACAGCTTCTCCTACGAGCAGTACTTC. As protein: CSVGRDSFSYEQYF.

The V gene is TRBV27, the J gene TRBJ2-7; TRBD2 matches at 7 bases. With 6 bases clipped from V and 3 bases from J, the junction kept 5 bases outside the gene matches. The germline V gene encodes CDR1 MNHEY and CDR2 SMNVEV (reference sequence). This CDR3 has 13 amino acids. The DNA for the CDR3 is TGTGCCAGCAGGAGGACTAGTATCTACGAGCAGTACTTC. Translation: CASRRTSIYEQYF.

The rearrangement uses TRBV19 and TRBJ1-2; 8 nucleotides agree with TRBD1. Looked up from germline, CDR1 is LNHDA and CDR2 is SQIVND (reference sequence). There are 16 residues in the CDR3. The V segment lost 3 bases and the J segment 7 bases; nucleotides outside the gene matches: 13. Here the CDR3 reads CASSISRGLIAIGYTF. CDR3 sequence (DNA): TGTGCCAGTAGTATCTCCAGGGGGCTCATAGCGATTGGCTACACCTTC.

This clone came up a few times. This chain links TRBV7-9 with TRBJ1-1, with TRBD1 identical over 12 bases. The CDR3 consists of 18 residues. The germline CDR1 and CDR2 sequences are SEHNR and FQNEAQ (reference sequence). J was trimmed by 10 bases and V by 2 bases; bases with no gene match: 17. The CDR3 sequence is CASSLIGSPGQGALGAFF. CDR3 DNA sequence: TGTGCCAGCAGCTTAATTGGTTCCCCGGGACAGGGGGCTCTAGGAGCTTTCTTT.

The chain employs TRBV5-1 and TRBJ2-7, with 8 bases identical to TRBD1. V trimming: 4 bases; J trimming: 3 bases; junction bases outside the gene matches: 9. CDR3 size: 15 residues. Germline values: CDR1 SGHRS, CDR2 YFSETQ. For the CDR3, the DNA is TGCGCCAGCAGCATAGGACAGGGTGAGCTCTACGAGCAGTACTTC. Its translation: CASSIGQGELYEQYF.

The rearrangement links TRBV25-1 to TRBJ2-5; weak D call: TRBD2 (6 bases). V was trimmed by 5 bases and J by 2 bases, leaving 12 bases between them. Germline-derived CDR1 and CDR2 are MGHDK and SYGVNS. The CDR3 covers 14 residues. The DNA for the CDR3 is TGTGCCAGCAGTCTCCCGGCGGGGCAAGAGACCCAGTACTTC. This sequence encodes CASSLPAGQETQYF.

The V gene is TRBV18, the J gene TRBJ1-5; D ambiguous. The germline gives CDR1 KGHSH, CDR2 LQKENI. Trimming cost V 3 bases and J 7 bases, with 13 bases left between them. The CDR3 has 14 residues. CDR3 in DNA: TGTGCCAGCTCACCTAACGAGGGCCACCAGCCCCAGCATTTT. Translated: CASSPNEGHQPQHF. The full variable domain, rest sourced from reference TRBV18 and TRBJ1-5, is NAGVMQNPRHLVRRRGQEARLRCSPMKGHSHVYWYRQLPEEGLKFMVYLQKENIIDESGMPKERFSAEFPKEGPSILRIQQVVRGDSAAYFCASSPNEGHQPQHFGDGTRLSIL.

This clone was detected only a few times. The chain uses TRBV7-2 and TRBJ1-4; D is possibly TRBD1 (6 bases). The V gene's germline CDR1 is SGHTA and CDR2 FQGNSA. The CDR3 covers 14 residues. Trimming removed 5 bases at V and 16 bases at J, with 23 bases between. The CDR3 region has the DNA TGTGCCAGCAGCAATATTTCCCCGGGACACCCTAGGTTTTTT. It yields the protein CASSNISPGHPRFF.

This chain joins TRBV7-8 and TRBJ1-5; tentative D call: TRBD1 (5 bases). The CDR3 length is 15 residues. The germline CDR1 and CDR2 sequences are SGHVS and FQNEAQ. Trimming shortened V by 5 bases and J by 4 bases, and 15 bases separated the two germline ends. CDR3 DNA sequence: TGTGCCAGCAGCAAAAGCCAGGGTCTGAATCAGCCCCAGCATTTT. Translation gives CASSKSQGLNQPQHF.

This chain links TRBV13 with TRBJ2-7; D not resolved. Trimming took 5 bases from V and 6 from J, leaving 14 bases between them. The CDR3 spans 13 residues. CDR1 and CDR2 (germline): PRHDT, FYEKMQ (reference sequence). CDR3 in amino acids: CASSLIPLSEQYF. CDR3 in DNA: TGTGCCAGCAGCCTAATCCCTCTATCCGAGCAGTACTTC.

This chain uses TRBV5-4 with TRBJ2-7; 9 bases are a match to TRBD1. The CDR3 runs to 16 residues. Germline V gene lookup returns CDR1 SGHNT and CDR2 YYREEE (reference sequence). J was trimmed by 6 bases and V by 1 base; bases with no gene match: 11. The CDR3 spells CASSLKGQGRVGEQYF. For the CDR3, the DNA is TGTGCCAGCAGCTTGAAGGGACAGGGTAGAGTCGGCGAGCAGTACTTC.

The chain employs TRBV6-1 and TRBJ1-1, with D hard to call. The CDR3 covers 14 residues. The germline V gene has CDR1 MNHNS and CDR2 SASEGT. The V end lost 5 bases, the J end lost 0 bases, and 10 bases lay between the germline ends. The CDR3 DNA reads as TGTGCCAGCAGTTCCTCAACAGTGAACACTGAAGCTTTCTTT. Protein sequence: CASSSSTVNTEAFF.

V gene TRBV7-9 combines with J gene TRBJ2-7; TRBD2 is a possible D gene (7 bases). V was pared by 8 bases and J by 6 bases, with 11 bases between. This CDR3 is 11 amino acids long. Germline V gene lookup returns CDR1 SEHNR and CDR2 FQNEAQ (reference sequence). The CDR3 here is CASRGAGEQYF. DNA of the CDR3: TGTGCCAGCCGGGGGGCGGGCGAGCAGTACTTC.

The chain has TRBV4-3 and TRBJ2-5; tentative D call: TRBD2 (5 bases). The germline gives CDR1 LGHNA, CDR2 YSLEER. The V end lost 1 base, the J end lost 2 bases, and 14 bases lay between the germline ends. The CDR3 is 16 amino acids. The CDR3 region has the DNA TGCGCCAGCAGCCAAGCCCAGCGGAGTTATCAAGAGACCCAGTACTTC. Translated: CASSQAQRSYQETQYF.

The gene calls are TRBV2 and TRBJ2-4; 8 bases match TRBD1. Losses at the gene ends were 4 bases for V and 0 bases for J; bases not matched to a gene: 2. From germline, CDR1 is SNHLY and CDR2 FYNNEI. The CDR3 loop spans 15 amino acids. The CDR3 here is CASSVTGGAKNIQYF. CDR3 bases: TGTGCCAGCAGTGTAACAGGGGGAGCCAAAAACATTCAGTACTTC.

J is TRBJ2-1 and V is TRBV19, with 9 bases identical to TRBD2. CDR1 is LNHDA, CDR2 SQIVND, per germline (reference sequence). The V and J ends lost 5 bases and 3 bases, in that order; junction bases with no gene match: 8. CDR3 length: 16 amino acids. The CDR3 reads CASSGVERGVYNEQFF. Here the CDR3 DNA reads TGTGCCAGTAGTGGCGTAGAGCGGGGGGTCTACAATGAGCAGTTCTTC.

The chain uses TRBV2 and TRBJ2-5, with 7 bases that match TRBD2. The germline CDR1 and CDR2 sequences are SNHLY and FYNNEI. The CDR3 sequence is 14 residues long. V lost 7 bases and J lost 2; bases outside the gene matches: 7. The CDR3 DNA reads TGTGCCAGCAATATCCAGCGGGGTCAAGAGACCCAGTACTTC. It translates to CASNIQRGQETQYF.

The chain joins TRBV6-5 to TRBJ2-7, with 7 bases matching TRBD1. Germline CDR1 and CDR2: MNHEY and SVGAGI. The CDR3 is made up of 15 amino acids. Trimming cost V 4 bases and J 0 bases; bases outside gene matches: 6. The CDR3 nucleotides read TGTGCCAGCAGTTTATCGGGACAGCCCTCCTACGAGCAGTACTTC. It specifies CASSLSGQPSYEQYF.

This clone was detected only a few times. This chain connects TRBV2 to TRBJ1-2; D gene ambiguous. Germline-derived CDR1 and CDR2 are SNHLY and FYNNEI. Between the trimmed V and J ends, which lost 8 bases and 8 bases, there was a span of 18 bases. CDR3 length: 13 amino acids. The CDR3 sequence: CASALKESLGYTF. The CDR3 region has the DNA TGTGCCAGCGCTCTAAAAGAATCCCTCGGCTACACCTTC.

This chain links TRBV19 with TRBJ2-7; 9 bases map to TRBD1. Germline V gives CDR1 LNHDA, CDR2 SQIVND (reference sequence). With V trimmed by 4 bases and J by 6 bases, 4 bases remained unmatched. CDR3 length: 13 amino acids. The CDR3 protein is CASSRDRAFEQYF. CDR3 bases: TGTGCCAGTAGTAGGGACAGGGCCTTCGAGCAGTACTTC.

Written as DNA, the CDR3 is TGCGCCAGCAGCTTGGCAGGGTTGGACCAGCCCCAGCATTTT. Translated: CASSLAGLDQPQHF. This rearrangement joins TRBV5-1 to TRBJ1-5; TRBD1 is a possible D gene (5 bases). The CDR3 covers 14 residues. The germline V and J ends were trimmed by 0 bases and 7 bases, with 11 bases remaining between them. Germline values: CDR1 SGHRS, CDR2 YFSETQ.

This sequence joins TRBV7-9 and TRBJ1-2, with 9 bases matching TRBD1. The CDR3 extends over 15 amino acids. CDR1 and CDR2 from the germline V gene are SEHNR and FQNEAQ (reference sequence). J gave up 3 bases and V 1 base, and 3 bases lay outside the gene matches. DNA of the CDR3: TGTGCCAGCAGCTTAGAGGGACAGGGCTACTATGGCTACACCTTC. This gives the protein CASSLEGQGYYGYTF.

Only a few counts were recorded for this clone. This chain connects TRBV4-2 to TRBJ2-6; 9 nucleotides match TRBD1. J lost 0 bases, V lost 3 bases, and 24 bases had no gene match. CDR1 LGHNA and CDR2 YNFKEQ come from the germline V gene. The CDR3 totals 24 residues. CDR3 sequence: CASSQTIRRDRDPGFLSGANVLTF. The CDR3 bases are TGTGCCAGCAGCCAGACTATTCGGAGGGACAGGGACCCTGGATTTCTCTCTGGGGCCAACGTCCTGACTTTC.

This sequence joins TRBV9 and TRBJ1-1, with a possible D match to TRBD1 (6 bases). The CDR3 extends over 14 amino acids. The germline V and J ends were trimmed by 3 bases and 2 bases, with 11 bases remaining between them. Germline loops: CDR1 SGDLS, CDR2 YYNGEE. CDR3 in DNA: TGTGCCAGCAGCGACAGGGTAGGAAACACTGAAGCTTTCTTT. Translated: CASSDRVGNTEAFF.

This sequence joins TRBV7-2 and TRBJ2-1, with D hard to call. Trimming cost V 0 bases and J 0 bases, with 6 bases left between them. Germline V gene data show CDR1 as SGHTA and CDR2 as FQGNSA. The CDR3 is 15 residues long. The CDR3 is CASSLAFGSYNEQFF. The CDR3 nucleotides are TGTGCCAGCAGCTTAGCGTTCGGCTCCTACAATGAGCAGTTCTTC.

This rearrangement joins TRBV4-1 to TRBJ1-3; no clear D. The CDR3 consists of 14 residues. Trimming left V 2 bases short and J 1 base short, with 6 bases between. Germline values: CDR1 MGHRA, CDR2 YSYEKL. The CDR3 loop reads CASSQLRSGNTIYF. CDR3 DNA: TGCGCCAGCAGCCAACTCAGGTCTGGAAACACCATATATTTT.

This chain connects TRBV4-1 to TRBJ2-7; D remains unclear. The CDR3 totals 16 residues. Germline V CDR1 and CDR2: MGHRA, YSYEKL. The V gene lost 1 base and the J gene lost 3 bases, with 16 bases spanning the gap. The CDR3 spells CASSQGIRLPRYEQYF. CDR3 nucleotide sequence: TGCGCCAGCAGCCAAGGAATCAGACTCCCCCGCTACGAGCAGTACTTC.

The chain recombines TRBV2 with TRBJ1-5; D unresolved. Deletions cut 8 bases from V and 1 base from J, with 15 bases between. The CDR3 is made up of 15 amino acids. In germline, CDR1 is SNHLY, CDR2 FYNNEI. The DNA for the CDR3 is TGTGCCAGCTTACCGGTCGGAGGAAGCAATCAGCCCCAGCATTTT. Translating it yields CASLPVGGSNQPQHF.

The rearrangement joins TRBV7-2 to TRBJ2-4, with D tentatively TRBD1 (7 bases). Germline V lookup: CDR1 SGHTA, CDR2 FQGNSA. The CDR3 is made up of 16 amino acids. With 3 bases removed from V and 2 bases from J, the gap between germline ends came to 14 bases. DNA for the CDR3: TGTGCCAGCAGCTTTTCGACAGGGAGGCCCAAAAACATTCAGTACTTC. Its protein product is CASSFSTGRPKNIQYF.